This section outlines one T cell receptor beta chain sequence together with its context. The antigen is not known. One junction end does not reproduce the germline sequence, and a read error may be involved. The data are from a study of T-cell memory formation after mild COVID-19. The length of the CDR3 is 11 residues. The study, taken as a whole, reports: Some responding clones appeared in pre-infection memory, suggesting cross-reactive memory joined. Clones which contracted sat mainly in CM and EM if CD4+, and in EMRA if CD8+. Contracting clones, day 15 to 85, had balanced CD4/CD8, and later expanders favored CD4+.

With constant-segment primers, 5'RACE yielded cDNA libraries of TCR alpha and TCR beta that carried sample barcodes and UMIs. TCRdb re-derived calls from the 5' RACE reads in MiXCR, one entry per CDR3 protein. The table includes 150,000 or so distinct CDR3 sequences, about 14% detected once. Sequenced input: PBMCs or a T cell subset sorted from them (not recorded which). V gene TRBV12-3 or TRBV12-4 combines with J gene TRBJ2-7; 12 positions match TRBD1. The receptor comes from an adult woman who had mild COVID-19 (a few samples of this study predate the infection). Cell type and time point are not known. CDR3 sequence (DNA): TGTGCCAGCAGTCAGGGACAGGGGGCGCGATTC. The encoded protein is CASSQGQGARF.